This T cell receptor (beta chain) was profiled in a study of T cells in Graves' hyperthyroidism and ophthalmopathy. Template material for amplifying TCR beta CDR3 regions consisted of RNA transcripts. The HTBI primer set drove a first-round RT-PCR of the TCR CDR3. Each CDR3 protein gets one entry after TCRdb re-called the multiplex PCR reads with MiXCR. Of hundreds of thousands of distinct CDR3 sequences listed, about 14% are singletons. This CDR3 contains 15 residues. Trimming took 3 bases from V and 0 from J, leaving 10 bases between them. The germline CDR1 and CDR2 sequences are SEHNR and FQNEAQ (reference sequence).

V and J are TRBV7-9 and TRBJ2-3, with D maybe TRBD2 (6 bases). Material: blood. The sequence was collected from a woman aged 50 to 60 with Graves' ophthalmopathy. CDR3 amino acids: CASSFLGTSTDTQYF. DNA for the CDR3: TGTGCCAGCAGCTTTTTGGGGACTAGCACAGATACGCAGTATTTT.